The clone carrying this T cell receptor beta chain was observed once. The antigen is undetermined. Samples of blood were obtained at baseline, on cycle 4 day 1, and on cycle 7 day 1. The sample originates from a study of OX40 agonist ivuxolimab in advanced cancers. Looking at the study overall: The mean age was roughly 60 years, ranging from about 20 to 85, with 80% to 85% of participants male.

The germline V gene encodes CDR1 SGHTA and CDR2 FQGTGA. Trimming cost V 3 bases and J 4 bases, with 8 bases left between them. The CDR3 totals 13 residues. TCRdb's copy holds only in-frame clones and misses some; the assay was immunoSEQ multiplex PCR. The table shows some 71,000 clones, with roughly 89% occurring only once. Points from the study as a whole: Expanded clones were, on average, more numerous in CD8+ T cells than in CD4+.

V and J are TRBV7-3 and TRBJ2-3; D is unresolved. The sample here was CD4+ or CD8+ T cells sorted from blood, taken in a trial of the OX40 agonist ivuxolimab. This sequence was found in an adult with an advanced solid tumor such as melanoma, head and neck, liver or kidney cancer. Here the CDR3 reads CASSLFEADTQYF. In DNA form, the CDR3 reads TGTGCCAGCAGCTTGTTTGAGGCAGATACGCAGTATTTT.